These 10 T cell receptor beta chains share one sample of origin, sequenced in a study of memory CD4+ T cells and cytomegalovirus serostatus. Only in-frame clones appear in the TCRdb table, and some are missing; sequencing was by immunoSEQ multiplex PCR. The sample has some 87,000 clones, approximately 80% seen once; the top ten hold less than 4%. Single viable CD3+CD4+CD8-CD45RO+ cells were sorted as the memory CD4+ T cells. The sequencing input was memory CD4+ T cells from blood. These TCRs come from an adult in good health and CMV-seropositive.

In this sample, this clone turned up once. CDR3: CASSPHGGVETQYF. Here the CDR3 DNA reads TGTGCCAGCAGCCCCCACGGGGGGGTGGAGACCCAGTACTTC. The chain is built from TRBV9 and TRBJ2-5, with 8 bases fitting TRBD2. V shed 4 bases and J 5 bases; nucleotides not matched to a gene: 7. This CDR3 spans 14 amino acids. Germline CDR1 reads SGDLS; CDR2 reads YYNGEE.

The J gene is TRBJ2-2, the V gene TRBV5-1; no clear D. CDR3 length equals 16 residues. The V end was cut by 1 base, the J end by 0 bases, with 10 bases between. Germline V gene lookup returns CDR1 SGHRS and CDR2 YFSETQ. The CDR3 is CASSLSGRSNTGELFF. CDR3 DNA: TGCGCCAGCAGCTTGTCCGGTCGTTCGAACACCGGGGAGCTGTTTTTT.

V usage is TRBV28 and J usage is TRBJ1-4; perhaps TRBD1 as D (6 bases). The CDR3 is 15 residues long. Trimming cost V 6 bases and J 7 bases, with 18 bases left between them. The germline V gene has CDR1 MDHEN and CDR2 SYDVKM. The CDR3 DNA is TGTGCCAGCAGCACCATCCAGGGGATGGGTGAAAAACTGTTTTTT. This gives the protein CASSTIQGMGEKLFF.

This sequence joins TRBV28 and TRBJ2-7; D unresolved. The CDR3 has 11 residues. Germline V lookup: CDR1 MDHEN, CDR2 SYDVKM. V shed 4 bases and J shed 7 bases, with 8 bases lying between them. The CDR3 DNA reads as TGTGCCAGCAGTTACCGGCGGGAGCAGTACTTC. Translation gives CASSYRREQYF.

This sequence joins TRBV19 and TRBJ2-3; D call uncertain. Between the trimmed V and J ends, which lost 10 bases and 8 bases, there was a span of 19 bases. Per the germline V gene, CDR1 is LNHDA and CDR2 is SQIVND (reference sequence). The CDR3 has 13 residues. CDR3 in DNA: TGTGCCATCTCGCGCGGACCTCAAGGTACGCAGTATTTT. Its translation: CAISRGPQGTQYF.

CDR3 nucleotides: TGTGCCAGCAGTCCCACAACGGCTAACTATGGCTACACCTTC. Protein: CASSPTTANYGYTF. V usage is TRBV28 and J usage is TRBJ1-2, with D unresolved. This CDR3 is built from 14 residues. V lost 5 bases and J 0 bases, leaving 10 bases between the germline ends. In germline, CDR1 is MDHEN, CDR2 SYDVKM.

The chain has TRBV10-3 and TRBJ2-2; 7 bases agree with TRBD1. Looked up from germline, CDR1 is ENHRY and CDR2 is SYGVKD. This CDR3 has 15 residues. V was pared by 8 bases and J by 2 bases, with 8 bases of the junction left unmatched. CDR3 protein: CAISLGDSNTGELFF. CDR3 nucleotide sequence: TGTGCCATCTCCTTGGGGGACAGCAACACCGGGGAGCTGTTTTTT.

The CDR3 reads CASSGRARDTQYF. In DNA, the CDR3 is TGTGCCAGTAGCGGGAGGGCGAGAGATACGCAGTATTTT. V usage is TRBV19 and J usage is TRBJ2-3; TRBD2 agrees at 8 bases. Germline CDR1 and CDR2: LNHDA and SQIVND (reference sequence). There are 13 residues in the CDR3. The ends lost 6 bases at V and 5 bases at J; junction bases unmatched: 4.

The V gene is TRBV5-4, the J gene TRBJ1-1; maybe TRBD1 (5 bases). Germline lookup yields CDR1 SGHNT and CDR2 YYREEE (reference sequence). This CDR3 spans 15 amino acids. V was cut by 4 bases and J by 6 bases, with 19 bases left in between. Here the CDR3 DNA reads TGTGCCAGCAGCCTAGGGGCCGACTCGGGGGCTGAAGCTTTCTTT. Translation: CASSLGADSGAEAFF.

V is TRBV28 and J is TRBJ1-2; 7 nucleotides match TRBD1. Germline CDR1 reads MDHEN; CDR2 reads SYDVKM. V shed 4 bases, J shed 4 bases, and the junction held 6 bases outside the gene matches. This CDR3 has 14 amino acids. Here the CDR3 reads CASSSTGRSYGYTF. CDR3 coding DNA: TGTGCCAGCAGTTCGACAGGGAGAAGCTATGGCTACACCTTC.